A selection of T cell receptor beta chains follows, all from one sample in a study of brain T cells in children with intractable seizures. Profiled with immunoSEQ multiplex PCR; TCRdb holds only in-frame clones, not every one. The profile covers about 64,000 clones, with 90% to 97% appearing a single time and more than 0.3% taken by the ten largest. The material was peripheral blood, obtained at surgery. These receptors were taken from a boy less than two years old with focal cortical dysplasia and intractable seizures. The CDR3 runs from the conserved cysteine through the conserved F or W. D genes are given only for firm matches. Some rows mark clone size as missing; the rest say once, few, many or name a class of expanded clone.

v_call	j_call	d_call	clone_size	cdr3_nt	cdr3_aa
TRBV2	TRBJ2-3	TRBD2	.	TGTGCCAGCAGTGAAGGATTTGGCGGGGGGATCACAGATACGCAGTATTTT	CASSEGFGGGITDTQYF
TRBV2	TRBJ2-7	TRBD1	.	TGTGCCAGCAGCGCCGGGACAGGGGCCTACGAGCAGTACTTC	CASSAGTGAYEQYF
TRBV21-1	TRBJ2-3	.	.	TGTGCCAGCGGCCGCAGGAGCCCCCAAATAGATACGCAGTATTTT	CASGRRSPQIDTQYF
TRBV25-1	TRBJ1-6	.	.	TGTGCCAGCAGTGGCACAGGCGGTAATTCACCCCTCCACTTT	CASSGTGGNSPLHF
TRBV24-1	TRBJ2-7	.	.	TGTGCCACCAGTGACCTTACAGGCGAGCAGTACTTC	CATSDLTGEQYF
TRBV15	TRBJ1-5	.	.	TGTGCCACCAGCAGATATTCTAGAGTAAGCAATCAGCCCCAGCATTTT	CATSRYSRVSNQPQHF
TRBV12-5	TRBJ2-7	TRBD2	.	TGTGCTAGTGGTTTGAAAGGGACTACTGTTATCGAGCAGTACTTC	CASGLKGTTVIEQYF
TRBV13	TRBJ1-2	.	.	TGTGCCAGCAGCACCCTGGGCTATGGCTACACCTTC	CASSTLGYGYTF
TRBV7-2	TRBJ2-1	.	.	TGTGCCAGCAGCTTAGAGCGGCCCAATGAGCAGTTCTTC	CASSLERPNEQFF
TRBV7-2	TRBJ2-5	TRBD2	.	TGTGCCAGCAGCTTCCGACTAGCGGGGTTGGGAGAGACCCAGTACTTC	CASSFRLAGLGETQYF
TRBV11-3	TRBJ2-7	.	.	TGTGCCAGCAGCCCAAGGGTCGGGAGCTCCTACGAGCAGTACTTC	CASSPRVGSSYEQYF
TRBV7-8	TRBJ1-4	TRBD1	.	TGTGCCAGCAGATCGGGACAGGGTGATGAAAAACTGTTTTTT	CASRSGQGDEKLFF
TRBV5-8	TRBJ2-7	.	.	TGTGCCAGCAGCTTCCGATTCGGAGCCAGTAACTTC	CASSFRFGASNF
TRBV2	TRBJ1-5	.	.	TGTGCCAGCAGTAGTTTCCGGGACGGGGGTTTGGGTGATAGCAATCAGCCCCAGCATTTT	CASSSFRDGGLGDSNQPQHF
TRBV7-2	TRBJ1-2	TRBD1	.	TGTGCCAGCAGCGGGGGAGGGACAGGGAACGGCTACACCTTC	CASSGGGTGNGYTF
TRBV19	TRBJ2-3	.	.	TGTGCCAGTAGTATCACACGGGGACTCACAGATACGCAGTATTTT	CASSITRGLTDTQYF
TRBV27	TRBJ2-3	.	.	TGTGCCAGCAGCTGGCGGGGTTGGGCCGGCACAGATACGCAGTATTTT	CASSWRGWAGTDTQYF
TRBV5-5	TRBJ1-5	.	few	TGTGCCAGCAGCGTCCGATACAGGGATACTCAGCCCCAGCATTTT	CASSVRYRDTQPQHF
TRBV13	TRBJ2-1	TRBD2	.	TGTGCCAGCAGCTCAAGACTAGCGGGAGGTGATGAGCAGTTCTTC	CASSSRLAGGDEQFF
TRBV5-3	TRBJ2-5	.	.	TGTGCCAGAAGCTTGGGAAAAGAGACCCAGTACTTC	CARSLGKETQYF
TRBV12-5	TRBJ1-2	TRBD1	.	TGTGCTAGTGGTCCCTCAGGGGGCGCGGTTGGCTACACCTTC	CASGPSGGAVGYTF
TRBV6-2/TRBV6-3	TRBJ2-2	.	.	TGTGCCAGCAGTTACATGTCGAACACCGGGGAGCTGTTTTTT	CASSYMSNTGELFF
TRBV28	TRBJ2-7	.	.	TGTGCCAGCAGTTTCGAAGGGAGAGGGGCCTACGAGCAGTACTTC	CASSFEGRGAYEQYF
TRBV5-8	TRBJ1-5	TRBD1	.	TGTGCCAGCAGCTCTCTCAGGGGGCTTGGGCAGCCCCAGCATTTT	CASSSLRGLGQPQHF
TRBV27	TRBJ1-1	.	.	TGTGCCAGCAGTTCTCGACAGTACAGCACTGAAGCTTTCTTT	CASSSRQYSTEAFF
TRBV5-6	TRBJ1-1	.	once	TGTGCCAGCAGCTTTCGAGGGATCGACACTGAAGCTTTCTTT	CASSFRGIDTEAFF
TRBV5-6	TRBJ2-7	TRBD2	.	TGTGCCAGCAGCCTGGGACTAGCGGGATACTACGAGCAGTACTTC	CASSLGLAGYYEQYF
TRBV12-2	TRBJ2-1	.	.	TGTGCAAGTCGCTTAGAGTCCGGTAAGCGGATAGAGCAGTTCTTC	CASRLESGKRIEQFF
TRBV7-9	TRBJ2-7	TRBD2	.	TGTGCCAGCAGTGTAGGGCTAGCGGGAGTCTCCGGCCCCTACGAGCAGTACTTC	CASSVGLAGVSGPYEQYF
TRBV10-1	TRBJ2-3	TRBD2	.	TGCGCCAGCAGTGAGTCACTAGCGGGGGCAGATACGCAGTATTTT	CASSESLAGADTQYF
TRBV18	TRBJ1-1	.	.	TGTGCCAGCTCACCAGCGGGTTGGGAAGCTTTCTTT	CASSPAGWEAFF
TRBV3-1/TRBV3-2	TRBJ1-1	TRBD1	.	TGTGCCAGCAGCCGCGGACAGGGGGCGAACACTGAAGCTTTCTTT	CASSRGQGANTEAFF
TRBV6-2/TRBV6-3	TRBJ2-3	TRBD2	.	TGTGCCAGCAGTTACCCCCCGGGACTAGCGGGAGGGCCGTCGCGGAATACGCAGTATTTT	CASSYPPGLAGGPSRNTQYF